The clone carrying this TCR beta chain has only a few counts. TCRdb's table, derived via immunoSEQ multiplex PCR, lists solely in-frame clones and lacks some. The table includes around 250,000 clones, under 85% detected once. The entry originates in a study of blood T cell repertoires in COVID-19. This CDR3 has 14 amino acids. The germline V and J ends were trimmed by 7 bases and 6 bases, with 18 bases remaining between them. CDR1 and CDR2 (germline): SGHRS, YFSETQ. The chain joins TRBV5-1 to TRBJ2-3; D might be TRBD2 (6 bases). Sequencing input: peripheral blood. The receptor was isolated from a man aged 30 to 39 who had recovered from COVID-19. CDR3 sequence (DNA): TGCGCCAGCTTCGGTGCGGGGTTTTACGATACGCAGTATTTT. It encodes CASFGAGFYDTQYF.